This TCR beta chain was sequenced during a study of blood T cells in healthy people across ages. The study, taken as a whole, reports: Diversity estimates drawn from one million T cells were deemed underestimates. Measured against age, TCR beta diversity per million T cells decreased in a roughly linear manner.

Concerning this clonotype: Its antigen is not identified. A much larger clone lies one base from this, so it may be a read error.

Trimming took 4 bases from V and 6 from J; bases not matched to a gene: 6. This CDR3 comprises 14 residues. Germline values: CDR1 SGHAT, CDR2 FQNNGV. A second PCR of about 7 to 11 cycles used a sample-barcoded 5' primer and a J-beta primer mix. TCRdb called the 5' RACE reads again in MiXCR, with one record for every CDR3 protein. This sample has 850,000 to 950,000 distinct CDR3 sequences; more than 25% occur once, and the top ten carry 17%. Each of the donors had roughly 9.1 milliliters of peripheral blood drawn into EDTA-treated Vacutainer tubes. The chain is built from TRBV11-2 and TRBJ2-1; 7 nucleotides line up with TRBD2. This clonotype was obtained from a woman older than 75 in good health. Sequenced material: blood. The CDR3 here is CASSCVGGINEQFF. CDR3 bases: TGTGCCAGCAGCTGCGTCGGGGGGATCAATGAGCAGTTCTTC.